This entry concerns a single T cell receptor beta chain. The target antigen is unknown. These data originate in a study of CD8+ T cells in alopecia areata. Looking at the study overall: A 6-month period off drug followed tofacitinib, which lasted 6 to 18 months. Treated patients' severity was scored by percentage of affected scalp area. Regarding the study as a whole: Sharing of TCR sequences between patients (possibly for HLA-related reasons) was less clear than in mice.

Germline CDR1 and CDR2: SGHVS and FQNEAQ. The V end lost 2 bases, the J end lost 9 bases, and 5 bases lay between the germline ends. The CDR3 has 11 amino acids. Treatment specified: oral pan-JAK inhibitor, 5-10 mg twice daily. Those with alopecia areata gave lesional scalp punch biopsies and peripheral blood. Investigators isolated RNA and reverse transcribed it into cDNA to act as the sequencing template. The protocol was immunoSEQ multiplex PCR, while the TCRdb copy is restricted to in-frame clones and leaves out a portion. The table shows about 90,000 clones, with roughly 47% occurring only once. Specimen: CD8+ T cells sorted from blood, collected at week 24, from a patient treated with tofacitinib. This chain joins TRBV7-8 and TRBJ2-1, with D tentatively TRBD2 (5 bases). The TCR originated in a human donor with alopecia areata. The CDR3 loop reads CASSLRGEQFF. For the CDR3, the DNA is TGTGCCAGCAGCTTACGGGGTGAGCAGTTCTTC. Filled out from reference TRBV7-8 and TRBJ2-1, the complete variable domain reads GAGVSQSPRYKVAKRGQDVALRCDPISGHVSLFWYQQALGQGPEFLTYFQNEAQLDKSGLPSDRFFAERPEGSVSTLKIQRTQQEDSAVYLCASSLRGEQFFGPGTRLTVL.